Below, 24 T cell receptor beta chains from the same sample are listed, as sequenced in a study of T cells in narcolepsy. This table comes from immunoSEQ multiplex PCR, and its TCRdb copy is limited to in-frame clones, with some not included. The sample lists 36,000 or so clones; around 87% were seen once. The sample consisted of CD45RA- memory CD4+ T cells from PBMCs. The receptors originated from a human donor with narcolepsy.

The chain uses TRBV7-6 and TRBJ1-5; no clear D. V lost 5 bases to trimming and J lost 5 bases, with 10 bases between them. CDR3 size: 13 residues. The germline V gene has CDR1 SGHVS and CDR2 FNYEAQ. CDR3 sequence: CASSVRVDQPQHF. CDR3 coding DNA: TGTGCCAGCAGCGTCCGGGTGGATCAGCCCCAGCATTTT. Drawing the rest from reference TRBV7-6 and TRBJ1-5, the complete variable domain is GAGVSQSPRYKVTKRGQDVALRCDPISGHVSLYWYRQALGQGPEFLTYFNYEAQQDKSGLPNDRFSAERPEGSISTLTIQRTEQRDSAMYRCASSVRVDQPQHFGDGTRLSIL.

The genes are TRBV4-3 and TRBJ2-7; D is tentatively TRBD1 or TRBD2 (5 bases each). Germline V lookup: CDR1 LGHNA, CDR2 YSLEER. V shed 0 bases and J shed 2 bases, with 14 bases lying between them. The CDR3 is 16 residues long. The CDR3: CASSQEGTDDTYEQYF. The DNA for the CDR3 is TGCGCCAGCAGCCAAGAGGGGACCGATGACACCTACGAGCAGTACTTC.

The DNA of the CDR3 is TGCAGCGGATACGAAGAGTCCTCCTACGAGCAGTACTTC. Protein: CSGYEESSYEQYF. This chain uses TRBV29-1 with TRBJ2-7; no firm D call. The V gene lost 7 bases and the J gene lost 0 bases, with 13 bases spanning the gap. CDR1 and CDR2 (germline): SQVTM, ANQGSEA. The CDR3 spans 13 residues.

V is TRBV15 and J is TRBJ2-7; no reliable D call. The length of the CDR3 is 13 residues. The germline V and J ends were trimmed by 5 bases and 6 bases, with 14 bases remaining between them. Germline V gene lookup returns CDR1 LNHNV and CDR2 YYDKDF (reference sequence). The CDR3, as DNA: TGTGCCACCAGCCTCGATGGTGTACCCGAGCAGTACTTC. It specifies CATSLDGVPEQYF.

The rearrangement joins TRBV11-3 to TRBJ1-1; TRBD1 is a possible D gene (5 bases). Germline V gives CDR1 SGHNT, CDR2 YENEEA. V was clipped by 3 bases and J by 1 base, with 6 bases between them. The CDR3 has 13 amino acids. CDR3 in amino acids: CASSLGGNTEAFF. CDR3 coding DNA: TGTGCCAGCAGCTTGGGGGGGAACACTGAAGCTTTCTTT.

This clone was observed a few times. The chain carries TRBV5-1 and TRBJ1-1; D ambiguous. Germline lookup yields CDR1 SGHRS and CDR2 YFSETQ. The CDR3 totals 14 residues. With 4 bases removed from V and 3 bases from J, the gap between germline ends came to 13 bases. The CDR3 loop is CASSPSGGDTEAFF. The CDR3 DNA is TGCGCCAGCAGCCCCTCAGGTGGGGACACTGAAGCTTTCTTT.

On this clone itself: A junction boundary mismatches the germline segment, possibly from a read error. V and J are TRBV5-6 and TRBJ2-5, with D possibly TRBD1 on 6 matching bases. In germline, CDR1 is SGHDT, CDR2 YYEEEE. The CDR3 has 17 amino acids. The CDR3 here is CASSLGMGAAYQGTQYF. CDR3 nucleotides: TGTGCCAGCAGCTTGGGAATGGGGGCAGCGTACCAAGGGACCCAGTACTTC. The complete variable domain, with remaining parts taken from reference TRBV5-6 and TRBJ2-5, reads DAGVTQSPTHLIKTRGQQVTLRCSPKSGHDTVSWYQQALGQGPQFIFQYYEEEERQRGNFPDRFSGHQFPNYSSELNVNALLLGDSALYLCASSLGMGAAYQGTQYFGPGTRLLVL.

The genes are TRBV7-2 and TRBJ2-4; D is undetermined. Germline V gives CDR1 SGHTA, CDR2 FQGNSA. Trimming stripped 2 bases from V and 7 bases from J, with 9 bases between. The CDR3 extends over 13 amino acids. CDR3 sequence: CASSLSRTNIQYF. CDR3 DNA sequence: TGTGCCAGCAGCTTAAGTAGGACCAACATTCAGTACTTC.

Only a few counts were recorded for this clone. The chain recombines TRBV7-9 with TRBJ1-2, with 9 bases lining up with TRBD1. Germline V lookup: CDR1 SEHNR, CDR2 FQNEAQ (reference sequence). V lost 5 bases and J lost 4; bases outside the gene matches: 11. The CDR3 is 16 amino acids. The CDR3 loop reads CASSQPGGQGSYGYTF. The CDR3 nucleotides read TGTGCCAGCAGCCAGCCCGGCGGACAGGGGTCCTATGGCTACACCTTC.

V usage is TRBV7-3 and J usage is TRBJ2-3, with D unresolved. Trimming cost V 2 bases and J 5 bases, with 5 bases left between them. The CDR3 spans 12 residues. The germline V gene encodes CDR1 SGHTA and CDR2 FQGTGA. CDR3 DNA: TGTGCCAGCAGCTTACAAGGAGATACGCAGTATTTT. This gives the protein CASSLQGDTQYF.

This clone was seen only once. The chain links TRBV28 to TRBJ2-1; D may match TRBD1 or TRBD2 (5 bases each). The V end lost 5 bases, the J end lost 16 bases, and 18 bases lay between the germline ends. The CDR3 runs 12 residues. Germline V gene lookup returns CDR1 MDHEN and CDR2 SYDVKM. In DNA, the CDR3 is TGTGCCAGCAGTACCGCCACCGGGGCCAACTTCTTC. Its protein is CASSTATGANFF.

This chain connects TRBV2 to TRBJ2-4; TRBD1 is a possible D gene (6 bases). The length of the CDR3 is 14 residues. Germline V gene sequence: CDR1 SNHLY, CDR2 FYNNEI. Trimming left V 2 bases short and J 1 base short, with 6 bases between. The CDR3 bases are TGTGCCAGCAGTGAACAGGGGGCCAAAAACATTCAGTACTTC. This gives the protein CASSEQGAKNIQYF.

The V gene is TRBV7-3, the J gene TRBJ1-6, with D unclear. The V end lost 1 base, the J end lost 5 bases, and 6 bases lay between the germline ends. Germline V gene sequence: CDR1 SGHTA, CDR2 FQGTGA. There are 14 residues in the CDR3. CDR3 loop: CASSLNGNNSPLHF. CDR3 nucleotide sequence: TGTGCCAGCAGCTTAAACGGGAATAATTCACCCCTCCACTTT.

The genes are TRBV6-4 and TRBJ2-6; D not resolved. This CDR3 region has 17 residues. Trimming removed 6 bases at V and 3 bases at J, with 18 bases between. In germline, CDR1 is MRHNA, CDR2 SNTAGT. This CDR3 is CASRSDGVVCGANVLTF. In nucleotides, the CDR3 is TGTGCCAGCAGGTCGGACGGCGTTGTGTGTGGGGCCAACGTCCTGACTTTC.

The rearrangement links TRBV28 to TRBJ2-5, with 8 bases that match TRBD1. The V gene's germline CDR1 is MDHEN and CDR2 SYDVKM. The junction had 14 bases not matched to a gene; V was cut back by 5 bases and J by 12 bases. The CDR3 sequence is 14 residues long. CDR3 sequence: CASSTPQGARGEYF. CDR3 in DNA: TGTGCCAGCAGTACCCCGCAGGGGGCTAGAGGGGAGTACTTC.

CDR3 in DNA: TGTGCCAGCAGCTTAACAAGTCGTTCACCCCTCCACTTT. It encodes CASSLTSRSPLHF. The chain is built from TRBV13 and TRBJ1-6; D unclear. V dropped 2 bases and J dropped 9 bases, with 8 bases sitting between them. This CDR3 contains 13 residues. Looked up from germline, CDR1 is PRHDT and CDR2 is FYEKMQ (reference sequence).

CDR3 sequence reads: CASSLGFDNSPLHF. CDR3 nucleotide sequence: TGTGCCAGCAGCTTAGGGTTTGATAATTCACCCCTCCACTTT. The genes are TRBV11-3 and TRBJ1-6; D uncertain. This CDR3 is built from 14 residues. Trimming left V 1 base short and J 5 bases short, with 6 bases between. Germline lookup yields CDR1 SGHNT and CDR2 YENEEA.

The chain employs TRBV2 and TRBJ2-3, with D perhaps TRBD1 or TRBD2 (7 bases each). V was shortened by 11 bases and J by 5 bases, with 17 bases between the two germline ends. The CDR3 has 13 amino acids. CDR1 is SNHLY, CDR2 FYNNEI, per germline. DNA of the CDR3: TGTGCCTCCTGGGAGGGGGCGGGAGATACGCAGTATTTT. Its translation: CASWEGAGDTQYF.

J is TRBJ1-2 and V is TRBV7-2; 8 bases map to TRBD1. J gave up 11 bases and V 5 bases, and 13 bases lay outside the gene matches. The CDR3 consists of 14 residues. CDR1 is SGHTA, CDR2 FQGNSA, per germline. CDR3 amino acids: CASSPQGGAIAYTF. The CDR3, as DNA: TGTGCCAGCAGCCCACAGGGGGGGGCAATAGCGTACACCTTC. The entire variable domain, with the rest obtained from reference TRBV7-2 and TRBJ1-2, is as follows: GAGVSQSPSNKVTEKGKDVELRCDPISGHTALYWYRQSLGQGLEFLIYFQGNSAPDKSGLPSDRFSAERTGGSVSTLTIQRTQQEDSAVYLCASSPQGGAIAYTFGSGTRLTVV.

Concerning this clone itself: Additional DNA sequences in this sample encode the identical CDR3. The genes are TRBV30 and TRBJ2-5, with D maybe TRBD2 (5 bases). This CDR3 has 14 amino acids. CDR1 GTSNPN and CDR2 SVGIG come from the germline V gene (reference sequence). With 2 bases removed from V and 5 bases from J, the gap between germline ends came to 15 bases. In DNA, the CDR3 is TGTGCCTGGAGTCACGGGCGTCGAGGGGAGACCCAGTACTTC. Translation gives CAWSHGRRGETQYF.

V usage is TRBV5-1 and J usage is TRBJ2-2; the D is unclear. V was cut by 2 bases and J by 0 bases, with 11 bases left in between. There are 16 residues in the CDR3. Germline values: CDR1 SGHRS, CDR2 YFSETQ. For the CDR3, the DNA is TGCGCCAGCAGCTTTTTTGCGGCAACGAACACCGGGGAGCTGTTTTTT. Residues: CASSFFAATNTGELFF.

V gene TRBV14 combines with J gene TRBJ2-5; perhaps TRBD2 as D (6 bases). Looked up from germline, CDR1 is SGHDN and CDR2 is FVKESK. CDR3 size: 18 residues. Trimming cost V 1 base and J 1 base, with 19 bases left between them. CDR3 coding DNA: TGTGCCAGCAGCCAAGGGAGCGGAGGGCCCCCCCTCCAAGAGACCCAGTACTTC. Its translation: CASSQGSGGPPLQETQYF.

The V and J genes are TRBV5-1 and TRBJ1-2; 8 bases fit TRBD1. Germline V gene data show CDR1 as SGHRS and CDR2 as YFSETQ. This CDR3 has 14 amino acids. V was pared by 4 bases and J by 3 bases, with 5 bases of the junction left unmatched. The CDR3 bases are TGCGCCAGCAGCCGTCAGACAGGGGACTATGGCTACACCTTC. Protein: CASSRQTGDYGYTF.

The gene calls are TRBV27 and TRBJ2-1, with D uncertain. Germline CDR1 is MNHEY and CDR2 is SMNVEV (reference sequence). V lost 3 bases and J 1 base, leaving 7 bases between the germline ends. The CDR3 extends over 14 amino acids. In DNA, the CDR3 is TGTGCCAGCAGTTTTGGTGGGTCCTACAATGAGCAGTTCTTC. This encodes CASSFGGSYNEQFF.